The clone carrying this T cell receptor (beta chain) appeared a few times. Antigen specificity is unknown. Other DNA sequences in this sample translate to the same CDR3. The sample belongs to a study of vaccination effects on CD4 cells after COVID-19. Study context: Sequencing was preceded by expansion of antigen-specific CD4+ T cells with viral peptide pools in the ViraFEST assay.

Germline V gives CDR1 SGHTA, CDR2 FQGNSA. The CDR3 loop spans 11 amino acids. Trimming removed 5 bases at V and 0 bases at J, with 0 bases between. Study-level results: After vaccination of healthy people, only 1 of 255 vaccine-induced clones cross-reacted with common cold coronaviruses. A shortage of convalescent patients and an absence of early post-infection timepoints characterized the study.

Researchers isolated CD4+ T cells once 9 to 11 days of culture had elapsed. Vaccinees lacked prior SARS-CoV-2 infection and tested negative for nucleocapsid antibodies. The data were produced by immunoSEQ multiplex PCR, yet TCRdb's version contains in-frame clones alone and is incomplete. The sample lists around 26,000 clones, roughly 75% seen once, with approximately 11% in the top ten. The clonotype originates from a human donor who received a COVID-19 vaccine. Source: CD4+ T cells from PBMCs cultured without peptide, taken before COVID-19 vaccination. This chain uses TRBV7-2 with TRBJ2-3; no clear D gene. This CDR3 reads CASSSTDTQYF. The CDR3 region has the DNA TGTGCCAGCAGCAGCACAGATACGCAGTATTTT.